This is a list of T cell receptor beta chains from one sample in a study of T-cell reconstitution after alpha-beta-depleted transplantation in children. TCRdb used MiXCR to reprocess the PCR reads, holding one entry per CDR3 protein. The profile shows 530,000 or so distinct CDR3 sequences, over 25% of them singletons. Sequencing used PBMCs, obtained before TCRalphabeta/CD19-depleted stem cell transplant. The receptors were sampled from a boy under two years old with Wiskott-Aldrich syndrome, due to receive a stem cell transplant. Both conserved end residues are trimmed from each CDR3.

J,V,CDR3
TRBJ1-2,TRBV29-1,SVEDGGGHGSWGYT
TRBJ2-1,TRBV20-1,SVDGSYNEQF
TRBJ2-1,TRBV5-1,ASSLDGGSYNEQF
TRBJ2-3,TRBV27,ASSPDRVKTDTQY
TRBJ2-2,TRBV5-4,ASSTGLAGNTGELF
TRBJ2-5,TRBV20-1,SARIGRQETQY
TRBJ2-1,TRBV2,ASKEFGQVPYNEQF
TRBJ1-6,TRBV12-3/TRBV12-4,ASSLGDTYSPLH
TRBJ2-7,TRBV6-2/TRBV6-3,ASSYSTRPLRGQY
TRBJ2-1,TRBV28,ASSRSYNEQF
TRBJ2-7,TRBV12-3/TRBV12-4,ASSLFRVHEQY
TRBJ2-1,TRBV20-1,SASRLAGRSSYNEQF
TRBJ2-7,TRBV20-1,SARDLITGQTYEQY
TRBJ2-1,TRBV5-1,ASSAGLAGVYNEQF
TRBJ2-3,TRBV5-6,ASSLGSAKRTDTQY